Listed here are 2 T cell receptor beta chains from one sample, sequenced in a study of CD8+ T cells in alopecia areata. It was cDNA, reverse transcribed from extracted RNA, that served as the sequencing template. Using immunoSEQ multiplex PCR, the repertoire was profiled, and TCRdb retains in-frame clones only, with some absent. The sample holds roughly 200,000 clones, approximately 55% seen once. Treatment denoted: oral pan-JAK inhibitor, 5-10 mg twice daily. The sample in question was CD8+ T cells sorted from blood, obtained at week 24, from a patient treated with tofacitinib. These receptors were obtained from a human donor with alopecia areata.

DNA of the CDR3: TGCGCCAGCAGCTTGGCCAGGGAGTCCATCACCGGGGAGCTGTTTTTT. Translating gives CASSLARESITGELFF. The chain couples TRBV5-1 to TRBJ2-2; D possibly uses TRBD1 or TRBD2 (5 bases each). In germline, CDR1 is SGHRS, CDR2 YFSETQ. V shed 0 bases and J shed 4 bases, with 13 bases lying between them. This CDR3 is 16 amino acids long.

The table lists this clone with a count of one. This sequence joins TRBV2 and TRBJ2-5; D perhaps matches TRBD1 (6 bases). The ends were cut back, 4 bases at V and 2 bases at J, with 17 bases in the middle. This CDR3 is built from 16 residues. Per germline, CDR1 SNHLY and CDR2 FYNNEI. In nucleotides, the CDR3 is TGTGCCAGCAGTGGATTAGACAGGAACCCACAAGAGACCCAGTACTTC. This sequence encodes CASSGLDRNPQETQYF.